The 27 T cell receptor beta chains in this list originate from one sample, sequenced in a study of cytomegalovirus exposure and HLA in healthy donors. Primers: 60 Vbeta forward and 13 Jbeta reverse. Here immunoSEQ multiplex PCR was the method, and the copy in TCRdb shows in-frame clones only, minus some. Of fewer than 200,000 clones listed, 80% are singletons. What was sequenced was PBMCs. The origin of the receptors is a woman in her forties or fifties in good health and CMV-seropositive.

The V gene is TRBV4-2, the J gene TRBJ2-3; no clear D gene. Trimming removed 2 bases from V and 0 bases from J, with 12 bases in between. The CDR3 consists of 16 residues. The germline V gene encodes CDR1 LGHNA and CDR2 YNFKEQ. The DNA for the CDR3 is TGTGCCAGCAGCCAACTCGGAGATTCTAGCACAGATACGCAGTATTTT. Translation gives CASSQLGDSSTDTQYF.

The chain uses TRBV7-3 and TRBJ1-2; 7 bases agree with TRBD1. The CDR3 consists of 15 residues. The V segment lost 5 bases and the J segment 4 bases; nucleotides outside the gene matches: 10. Germline V gene sequence: CDR1 SGHTA, CDR2 FQGTGA. CDR3 nucleotide sequence: TGTGCCAGCAGCCTGACAGGGCCACTGGGCTATGGCTACACCTTC. Residues: CASSLTGPLGYGYTF.

V gene TRBV9 combines with J gene TRBJ1-1; D might be TRBD1 (6 bases). Trimming shortened V by 4 bases and J by 4 bases, and 17 bases separated the two germline ends. The CDR3 extends over 15 amino acids. Germline loops: CDR1 SGDLS, CDR2 YYNGEE. CDR3 protein: CASSPKGGYGTEAFF. The CDR3, as DNA: TGTGCCAGCAGCCCCAAGGGGGGGTACGGCACTGAAGCTTTCTTT.

V usage is TRBV21-1 and J usage is TRBJ1-1; the listed D gene, TRBD1, was not tested against the DNA. TRBV21-1 is given as a pseudogene. The CDR3 spans 15 residues. The CDR3 loop is CASSKPGQQNTEAFF. The CDR3 DNA is TGTGCCAGCAGCAAACCCGGACAGCAGAACACTGAAGCTTTCTTT.

A few counts support this clone. This chain links TRBV7-2 with TRBJ2-7; D is undetermined. The V end was cut by 5 bases, the J end by 3 bases, with 14 bases between. CDR1 is SGHTA and CDR2 is FQGNSA in the germline V gene. This CDR3 spans 14 amino acids. CDR3 bases: TGTGCCAGCAGCCCTCATATAGGCGGCTACGAGCAGTACTTC. It codes for CASSPHIGGYEQYF.

The genes are TRBV6-1 and TRBJ2-7, with D possibly matching TRBD2 (6 bases). The CDR3 is 13 residues long. Germline loops: CDR1 MNHNS, CDR2 SASEGT. The V and J ends lost 8 bases and 1 base respectively, with 12 bases between them. The CDR3 DNA reads TGTGCCAGCTCGGCGGGGACTTCCTACGAGCAGTACTTC. Amino acids: CASSAGTSYEQYF.

The genes are TRBV7-2 and TRBJ2-3; a weak D match, TRBD2 (7 bases). The V end was cut by 2 bases, the J end by 0 bases, with 21 bases between. CDR1 and CDR2 from the germline V gene are SGHTA and FQGNSA. The CDR3 extends over 19 amino acids. Here the CDR3 reads CASSLWGGLSQSSTDTQYF. The CDR3, as DNA: TGTGCCAGCAGCTTATGGGGGGGGCTTAGCCAGTCTAGCACAGATACGCAGTATTTT.

V is TRBV29-1 and J is TRBJ2-3, with a weak D call TRBD1 (6 bases). Germline CDR1 reads SQVTM; CDR2 reads ANQGSEA. V was pared by 5 bases and J by 3 bases, with 9 bases between. This CDR3 spans 12 amino acids. CDR3 bases: TGCAGCGTTTCGCAGGGGACAGATACGCAGTATTTT. It encodes CSVSQGTDTQYF.

The chain joins TRBV18 to TRBJ1-2, with 7 bases matching TRBD1. Germline V gene lookup returns CDR1 KGHSH and CDR2 LQKENI. J lost 7 bases, V lost 5 bases, and 7 bases had no gene match. This CDR3 is built from 13 residues. CDR3 sequence (DNA): TGTGCCAGCTCAGAACTGGGGGACAGTGGCTACACCTTC. It is translated as CASSELGDSGYTF.

This chain links TRBV6-6 with TRBJ2-3; 10 nucleotides align to TRBD2. With 5 bases clipped from V and 2 bases from J, the junction kept 4 bases outside the gene matches. The CDR3 consists of 15 residues. Germline assignment: CDR1 MNHNY and CDR2 SVGAGI (reference sequence). The CDR3 DNA sequence: TGTGCCAGCAGTCGGAGCGGGGGGGACACAGATACGCAGTATTTT. It specifies CASSRSGGDTDTQYF.

This chain uses TRBV5-1 with TRBJ2-1; 10 bases fit TRBD1. The CDR3 length is 15 residues. The trim removed 2 bases at V and 6 bases at J, leaving 5 bases unmatched. Germline V CDR1 and CDR2: SGHRS, YFSETQ. The chain's CDR3 is CASSFGQGGGNEQFF. CDR3 nucleotides: TGCGCCAGCAGCTTTGGACAGGGGGGCGGCAATGAGCAGTTCTTC.

A single count supports this clone. The genes are TRBV12-1 and TRBJ1-5; the table calls TRBD1, which could not be checked here. TRBV12-1 is given as a pseudogene. There are 16 residues in the CDR3. CDR3 sequence reads: CASSPKTGYSNQPQHF. The CDR3, as DNA: TGTGCCAGCAGCCCAAAGACAGGTTATAGCAATCAGCCCCAGCATTTT.

The CDR3 DNA follows: TGTGCCAGCAGTCAGGGGGACAGCAATCAGCCCCAGCATTTT. It is translated as CASSQGDSNQPQHF. The chain links TRBV6-5 to TRBJ1-5; TRBD1 aligns across 7 bases. Germline CDR1 is MNHEY and CDR2 is SVGAGI. The CDR3 runs 14 residues. J was trimmed by 1 base and V by 5 bases; bases with no gene match: 2.

The J gene is TRBJ2-7, the V gene TRBV28; 9 nucleotides match TRBD2. Germline CDR1 MDHEN, CDR2 SYDVKM. The CDR3 loop spans 15 amino acids. J lost 4 bases, V lost 3 bases, and 7 bases had no gene match. The CDR3 DNA follows: TGTGCCAGCAGTTTCTCTCCTAGCGGGAAATACGAGCAGTACTTC. Its translation: CASSFSPSGKYEQYF.

The chain couples TRBV10-3 to TRBJ1-2; tentative D call: TRBD1 (6 bases). CDR1 and CDR2 from the germline V gene are ENHRY and SYGVKD. The CDR3 contains 13 residues. Trimming took off 4 bases at V and 6 bases at J, with 12 bases between the two ends. The CDR3 is CAISAGGGDGYTF. The CDR3 DNA follows: TGTGCCATCAGTGCGGGAGGGGGTGATGGCTACACCTTC.

V and J are TRBV9 and TRBJ2-1; the D gene is possibly TRBD1 (6 bases). Germline lookup yields CDR1 SGDLS and CDR2 YYNGEE. The CDR3 is 16 residues long. With 3 bases removed from V and 4 bases from J, the gap between germline ends came to 17 bases. The CDR3 protein is CASSGVEGTFYNEQFF. The DNA for the CDR3 is TGTGCCAGCAGCGGGGTGGAAGGGACATTTTACAATGAGCAGTTCTTC.

The V gene is TRBV28, the J gene TRBJ1-5, with a possible D match to TRBD1 (6 bases). V was cut by 8 bases and J by 5 bases, with 16 bases left in between. The CDR3 loop spans 14 amino acids. The germline V gene encodes CDR1 MDHEN and CDR2 SYDVKM. CDR3 residues: CASGRGGHYQPQHF. The CDR3 coding sequence is TGTGCCAGCGGTCGGGGGGGACACTATCAGCCCCAGCATTTT.

The rearrangement uses TRBV30 and TRBJ1-5, with 8 nucleotides matching TRBD1. V gave up 5 bases and J gave up 5 bases; unmatched junction bases: 8. The CDR3 is made up of 14 amino acids. Germline loops: CDR1 GTSNPN, CDR2 SVGIG (reference sequence). The CDR3 protein is CAWDGQGGDQPQHF. The CDR3 DNA reads TGTGCCTGGGATGGACAGGGCGGGGATCAGCCCCAGCATTTT.

This clone was found once. This chain joins TRBV6-6 and TRBJ1-2; 8 positions agree with TRBD1. The germline gives CDR1 MNHNY, CDR2 SVGAGI (reference sequence). The CDR3 consists of 13 residues. Trimming removed 10 bases from V and 4 bases from J; junction bases left unmatched: 8. CDR3 sequence: CAIQDREIYGYTF. For the CDR3, the DNA is TGTGCCATCCAGGACAGGGAGATCTATGGCTACACCTTC.

This sequence joins TRBV29-1 and TRBJ1-1; D not certain. The germline V and J ends were trimmed by 0 bases and 11 bases, with 13 bases remaining between them. This CDR3 has 12 amino acids. Germline loops: CDR1 SQVTM, CDR2 ANQGSEA. The CDR3 DNA is TGCAGCGTTGAAGATCGGAGGAGTGGGGCTTTCTTT. Its protein is CSVEDRRSGAFF.

V and J are TRBV9 and TRBJ1-4; 10 bases match TRBD1. With V trimmed by 0 bases and J by 6 bases, 2 bases remained unmatched. CDR1 is SGDLS, CDR2 YYNGEE, per germline. The CDR3 totals 15 residues. This chain's CDR3 is CASSVGDRGDEKLFF. The CDR3 nucleotides read TGTGCCAGCAGCGTAGGGGACAGGGGCGATGAAAAACTGTTTTTT.

The chain combines TRBV19 with TRBJ2-3; TRBD2 matches at 9 bases. The CDR3 has 15 residues. With 2 bases clipped from V and 4 bases from J, the junction kept 4 bases outside the gene matches. Germline CDR1 LNHDA, CDR2 SQIVND (reference sequence). CDR3 nucleotide sequence: TGTGCCAGTAGTATAATTAGCGGGAGCGCAGATACGCAGTATTTT. This codes for CASSIISGSADTQYF.

This chain uses TRBV5-1 with TRBJ2-5; 9 nucleotides match TRBD1. The trim removed 2 bases at V and 4 bases at J, leaving 6 bases unmatched. The CDR3 length is 15 residues. Per the germline V gene, CDR1 is SGHRS and CDR2 is YFSETQ. The CDR3 loop is CASSLGTGLGETQYF. CDR3 bases: TGCGCCAGCAGCTTAGGGACAGGGCTTGGAGAGACCCAGTACTTC.

The CDR3 is CASSPGQGNTEAFF. The CDR3 bases are TGTGCCAGCTCACCGGGACAGGGGAACACTGAAGCTTTCTTT. This rearrangement joins TRBV18 to TRBJ1-1; TRBD1 matches at 9 bases. Germline CDR1 and CDR2: KGHSH and LQKENI. This CDR3 spans 14 amino acids. V lost 3 bases to trimming and J lost 1 base; unmatched junction nucleotides: 0.

V and J are TRBV7-2 and TRBJ1-5; D remains unclear. Germline CDR1 and CDR2: SGHTA and FQGNSA. The V end lost 0 bases, the J end lost 7 bases, and 10 bases lay between the germline ends. The CDR3 totals 14 residues. The CDR3 spells CASSLARLLQPQHF. In nucleotides, the CDR3 is TGTGCCAGCAGCTTAGCCCGACTTTTGCAGCCCCAGCATTTT.

The genes are TRBV6-4 and TRBJ2-1; maybe TRBD2 (5 bases). The CDR3 extends over 15 amino acids. Germline CDR1 and CDR2: MRHNA and SNTAGT. V was cut by 3 bases and J by 2 bases, with 11 bases left in between. This chain's CDR3 is CASSDWGAPYNEQFF. The CDR3 nucleotides are TGTGCCAGCAGTGATTGGGGAGCACCCTACAATGAGCAGTTCTTC.

J is TRBJ1-5 and V is TRBV27, with 9 bases that match TRBD1. Germline CDR1 and CDR2: MNHEY and SMNVEV (reference sequence). The CDR3 length is 15 residues. With V trimmed by 5 bases and J by 9 bases, 11 bases remained unmatched. The CDR3 nucleotides are TGTGCCAGCAGTAGGTCGGACAGGGGTAAGCTGCCCCAGCATTTT. It is translated as CASSRSDRGKLPQHF.